These T cell receptor beta chains were read from a single sample in a study of cytomegalovirus exposure and HLA in healthy donors. Method: immunoSEQ multiplex PCR; TCRdb's copy keeps in-frame clones and lacks some. The repertoire holds some 150,000 clones, about 79% seen once, with 2.5% to 3.5% in the top ten. Sequencing input: PBMCs. The receptors were gathered from a male donor in good health and CMV-seronegative. Both conserved end residues are part of each CDR3. The D gene is left open where the match is weak. The listing skips clone size in some rows; elsewhere it reads once, few, many or a size class.

clone_size	v_call	cdr3_length	d_call	j_call	cdr3_nt	cdr3_aa
few	TRBV6-5	11	-	TRBJ2-5	TGTGCCAGCGGTCGAGGAGAGACCCAGTACTTC	CASGRGETQYF
-	TRBV27	13	-	TRBJ1-2	TGTGCCAGCAGTGGGTCGGGGGTAGGTGGCTACACCTTC	CASSGSGVGGYTF
few	TRBV19	14	-	TRBJ1-1	TGTGCCAGTAGTTCCGGGACGGGGGTGGCTGAAGCTTTCTTT	CASSSGTGVAEAFF
-	TRBV7-6	16	TRBD2	TRBJ2-1	TGTGCCAGCAGCTTAGATTTAGCGGGGGGGTACAATGAGCAGTTCTTC	CASSLDLAGGYNEQFF
-	TRBV7-3	16	TRBD2	TRBJ2-3	TGTGCCAGCAGCCCACCGGGGGGACGCGGTGGGGATACGCAGTATTTT	CASSPPGGRGGDTQYF
-	TRBV6-6	13	TRBD1	TRBJ1-2	TGTGCCAGCAGTTACCAGGACAGGGATGGCTACACCTTC	CASSYQDRDGYTF
once	TRBV30	16	-	TRBJ2-1	TGTGCCAGCAACTACCTCGATGTGGCTAGCCAGAATGAGCAGTTCTTC	CASNYLDVASQNEQFF
-	TRBV5-5	15	TRBD2	TRBJ2-7	TGTGCCAGCAGCTTGGGACTAGCGGGGGTTTACGAGCAGTACTTC	CASSLGLAGVYEQYF
-	TRBV20-1	11	-	TRBJ2-4	TGCAGTGCTAGAGATGCGCGGAAGTGGTACTTC	CSARDARKWYF
few	TRBV5-5	14	TRBD1	TRBJ1-5	TGTGCCAGCAGCGCGTGGACAGGGGATCAGCCCCAGCATTTT	CASSAWTGDQPQHF
once	TRBV19	15	TRBD1	TRBJ2-3	TGTGCCAGTAGTGCGAAAGGACAGGCCGAGAATACGCAGTATTTT	CASSAKGQAENTQYF
few	TRBV5-1	14	-	TRBJ1-4	TGCGCCAGCAGCTTAGAGGCAACTAATGAAAAACTGTTTTTT	CASSLEATNEKLFF
-	TRBV7-9	13	-	TRBJ2-3	TGTGCCAGCATCAAGGGAGACACAGATACGCAGTATTTT	CASIKGDTDTQYF
-	TRBV9	15	-	TRBJ2-3	TGTGCCAGCAGCGTCAGCGGGACACCCACAGATACGCAGTATTTT	CASSVSGTPTDTQYF
-	TRBV30	14	TRBD2	TRBJ2-1	TGTGCCTGGAACCCTAGCGGGGGCTACAATGAGCAGTTCTTC	CAWNPSGGYNEQFF
-	TRBV6-5	12	-	TRBJ1-1	TGTGCCAGCAGTTCCCGACAGTTTGAAGCTTTCTTT	CASSSRQFEAFF
-	TRBV5-1	16	TRBD1	TRBJ2-2	TGCGCCAGCAGCGTGGAGACAGGGACGAACACCGGGGAGCTGTTTTTT	CASSVETGTNTGELFF
once	TRBV4-2	17	TRBD2	TRBJ2-1	TGTGCCAGCAGCCAAGACCCATTTGGGGGACTAGCGGTGAGCACATTCTTC	CASSQDPFGGLAVSTFF
-	TRBV5-1	14	-	TRBJ1-2	TGCGCCAGCACCAACCAACGGAGTGGGTATGGCTACACCTTC	CASTNQRSGYGYTF
once	TRBV25-1	13	-	TRBJ2-5	TGTGCCAGCAGCCGCAGGGGAGAAGAGACCCAGTACTTC	CASSRRGEETQYF
-	TRBV27	14	-	TRBJ2-7	TGTGCCACCCGAGCCGTTCCGGGGGCCTACGAGCAGTACTTC	CATRAVPGAYEQYF
-	TRBV5-4	15	TRBD1	TRBJ2-7	TGTGCCAGCAGCTCGACAGGGGCAAACTCCTACGAGCAGTACTTC	CASSSTGANSYEQYF
-	TRBV10-3	16	-	TRBJ1-3	TGTGCCATCAGTGACCCGGGACTGGGCTCTGGAAACACCATATATTTT	CAISDPGLGSGNTIYF
once	TRBV7-2	14	TRBD1	TRBJ1-4	TGTGCCAGCAGCTTAAGACAGGGGTCCGAAAAACTGTTTTTT	CASSLRQGSEKLFF
-	TRBV7-3	15	-	TRBJ2-1	TGTGCCAGCAGCTTAAATCCCCTGGGGGGCAATGAGCAGTTCTTC	CASSLNPLGGNEQFF
-	TRBV18	15	TRBD1	TRBJ1-1	TGTGCCAGCTCACCCCTACAGGGGGAGGACACTGAAGCTTTCTTT	CASSPLQGEDTEAFF
-	TRBV5-1	14	-	TRBJ2-2	TGCGCCAGCAGCTCGACAGGGAACACCGGGGAGCTGTTTTTT	CASSSTGNTGELFF
-	TRBV27	15	TRBD1	TRBJ1-1	TGTGCCAGCAGTTTGCCTGGACAGGGGAACACTGAAGCTTTCTTT	CASSLPGQGNTEAFF
-	TRBV27	17	-	TRBJ1-2	TGTGCCAGCAGCAAAAGTAAGGGATTAGGGGTGTGGAAGGGCTACACCTTC	CASSKSKGLGVWKGYTF
-	TRBV30	14	-	TRBJ1-2	TGTGCCTGGAGTCTTTCAGGGGTTTTCTATGGCTACACCTTC	CAWSLSGVFYGYTF
-	TRBV19	15	TRBD1	TRBJ1-2	TGTGCCAGTAGTGCTAGGGACAGGGGGAACTATGGCTACACCTTC	CASSARDRGNYGYTF
-	TRBV29-1	13	-	TRBJ2-7	TGCAGTGGGGGGGCAGGGGGCGGCCGCGAGCAGTACTTC	CSGGAGGGREQYF
-	TRBV9	14	TRBD1	TRBJ1-2	TGTGCCAGCAGCGGCGGCAGAGGGGGCCGAGGCTACACCTTC	CASSGGRGGRGYTF
-	TRBV9	14	TRBD1	TRBJ1-1	TGTGCCAGCAGCGCTGGACAGGGGGCGGTCAGGGCTTTCTTT	CASSAGQGAVRAFF
-	TRBV11-2	13	-	TRBJ2-7	TGTGCCAGCAGCTTAGGACAGGACTACGAGCAGTACTTC	CASSLGQDYEQYF
-	TRBV4-2	16	TRBD1	TRBJ2-1	TGTGCCAGCAGCCAACTGGACAGGGTGGCCTACAATGAGCAGTTCTTC	CASSQLDRVAYNEQFF
-	TRBV6-1	15	-	TRBJ1-1	TGTGCCAGCACCACAACGGGGGGACTTGGCACTGAAGCTTTCTTT	CASTTTGGLGTEAFF
few	TRBV9	14	-	TRBJ2-5	TGTGCCAGCAGCGTAGGGGGGCTCCAAGAGACCCAGTACTTC	CASSVGGLQETQYF
-	TRBV4-2	15	TRBD1	TRBJ2-7	TGTGCCAGCAGCCAACGCGGAGACAGGGGGCGCGAGCAGTACTTC	CASSQRGDRGREQYF
-	TRBV5-8	15	TRBD1	TRBJ2-2	TGTTCCAGCAGCTTAACAGGGGGTGGCACCGGGGAGCTGTTTTTT	CSSSLTGGGTGELFF
-	TRBV13	14	-	TRBJ2-7	TGTGCCAGCAGCGTAGGCACTAGCTCGTACGAGCAGTACTTC	CASSVGTSSYEQYF
once	TRBV9	13	TRBD1	TRBJ1-5	TGTGCCAGCGGAGGGGGCGCCGGGCAGCCCCAGCATTTT	CASGGGAGQPQHF
-	TRBV25-1	13	-	TRBJ1-1	TGTGCCAGCAGTGAATTTTTCAAACAAGAAGCTTTCTTT	CASSEFFKQEAFF
-	TRBV30	14	-	TRBJ1-5	TGTGCCTGGAGTCGGGTTGAAAGCAATCAGCCCCAGCATTTT	CAWSRVESNQPQHF
-	TRBV30	20	-	TRBJ1-6	TGTGCCTGGAGTGTATACCGGGAGGAATTATTAGGGTCCTATAATTCACCCCTCCACTTT	CAWSVYREELLGSYNSPLHF
-	TRBV19	13	-	TRBJ2-5	TGTGCCAGTAGAAGAGCGTTCCAAGAGACCCAGTACTTC	CASRRAFQETQYF
-	TRBV5-8	15	-	TRBJ1-5	TGTGCCAGCAGCCAAGGGGGGGATAGCAATCAGCCCCAGCATTTT	CASSQGGDSNQPQHF
-	TRBV5-1	14	TRBD1	TRBJ1-1	TGCGCCAGCAGCCCGGGACAGGTGGACACTGAAGCTTTCTTT	CASSPGQVDTEAFF
-	TRBV2	14	TRBD1	TRBJ1-3	TGTGCCAGAGGGACAGGCGGCAATGGAAACACCATATATTTT	CARGTGGNGNTIYF
-	TRBV7-9	15	-	TRBJ1-3	TGTGCCAGCAGCCCAAAAGTGAGGTACGGAAACACCATATATTTT	CASSPKVRYGNTIYF
-	TRBV19	14	-	TRBJ2-2	TGTGCCAGTAGTCACAGGGTGGACACCGGGGAGCTGTTTTTT	CASSHRVDTGELFF
once	TRBV5-1	16	-	TRBJ2-7	TGCGCCAGCAGCTCTAGACCCAAAGGGAGCTCCTACGAGCAGTACTTC	CASSSRPKGSSYEQYF
few	TRBV7-2	14	TRBD2	TRBJ2-7	TGTGCCAGCAGTCCGCGTGAGACTAGCGGCGGTCGTTACTTC	CASSPRETSGGRYF
-	TRBV7-7	18	-	TRBJ2-5	TGTGCTAGCAGCTTAGAGATAGCTCAGGCCAGGGGCCAAGAGACCCAGTACTTC	CASSLEIAQARGQETQYF
-	TRBV6-5	14	-	TRBJ1-1	TGTGCCAGCAGGCCTGGACTGACGAACACTGAAGCTTTCTTT	CASRPGLTNTEAFF
-	TRBV2	16	TRBD1	TRBJ1-3	TGTGCCAGCTGCCTTGGGACAGCCCTGTCTGGAAACACCATATATTTT	CASCLGTALSGNTIYF
-	TRBV29-1	15	TRBD1	TRBJ2-1	TGCAGCGTTCCCGTACCGGGACAGAACATAGATGAGCAGTTCTTC	CSVPVPGQNIDEQFF
once	TRBV5-4	15	TRBD2	TRBJ2-7	TGTGCCAGCAGCACAGGACTAGCGGCCTCCTACGAGCAGTACTTC	CASSTGLAASYEQYF
-	TRBV7-8	15	TRBD2	TRBJ2-5	TGTGCCAGCAGCTTATTGACCCGGGGGGTTGAGACCCAGTACTTC	CASSLLTRGVETQYF
-	TRBV25-1	13	TRBD1	TRBJ2-3	TGTGCCAGCAATAATCAGGGGGTAGGGGCGCAGTATTTT	CASNNQGVGAQYF